This T cell receptor beta chain derives from a study of blood T cell repertoires in COVID-19. This clone was seen only once. Study processing details: The authors estimated nucleated cell counts from reference gene primer amplification. The assay was immunoSEQ multiplex PCR, and TCRdb's table has in-frame clones only and misses some. That table furnishes V, J and clone size, whereas the DNA furnished D and trimming. The sample has 60,000 or so clones; around 87% are singletons. Germline-derived CDR1 and CDR2 are LNHDA and SQIVND (reference sequence). The V segment lost 4 bases and the J segment 0 bases; nucleotides outside the gene matches: 3. CDR3 length: 15 amino acids.

The clonotype originates from a man between 60 and 70 years old with acute or convalescent COVID-19. V is TRBV19 and J is TRBJ2-4, with 7 bases lining up with TRBD2. The sample consisted of peripheral blood. The CDR3: CASSNGRLAKNIQYF. DNA of the CDR3: TGTGCCAGTAGTAACGGGAGGTTAGCCAAAAACATTCAGTACTTC.